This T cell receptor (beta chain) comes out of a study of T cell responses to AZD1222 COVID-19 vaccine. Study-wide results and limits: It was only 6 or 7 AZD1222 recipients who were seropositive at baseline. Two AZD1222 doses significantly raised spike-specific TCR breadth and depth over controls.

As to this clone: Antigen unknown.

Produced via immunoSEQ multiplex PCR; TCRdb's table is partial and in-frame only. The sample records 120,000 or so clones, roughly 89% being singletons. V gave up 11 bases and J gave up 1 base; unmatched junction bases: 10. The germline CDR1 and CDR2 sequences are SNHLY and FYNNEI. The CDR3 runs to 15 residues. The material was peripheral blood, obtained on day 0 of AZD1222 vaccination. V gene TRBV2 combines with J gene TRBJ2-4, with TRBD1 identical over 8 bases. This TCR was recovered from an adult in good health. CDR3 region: CAGYMTGVAKNIQYF. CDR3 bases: TGTGCCGGCTACATGACAGGGGTGGCCAAAAACATTCAGTACTTC.